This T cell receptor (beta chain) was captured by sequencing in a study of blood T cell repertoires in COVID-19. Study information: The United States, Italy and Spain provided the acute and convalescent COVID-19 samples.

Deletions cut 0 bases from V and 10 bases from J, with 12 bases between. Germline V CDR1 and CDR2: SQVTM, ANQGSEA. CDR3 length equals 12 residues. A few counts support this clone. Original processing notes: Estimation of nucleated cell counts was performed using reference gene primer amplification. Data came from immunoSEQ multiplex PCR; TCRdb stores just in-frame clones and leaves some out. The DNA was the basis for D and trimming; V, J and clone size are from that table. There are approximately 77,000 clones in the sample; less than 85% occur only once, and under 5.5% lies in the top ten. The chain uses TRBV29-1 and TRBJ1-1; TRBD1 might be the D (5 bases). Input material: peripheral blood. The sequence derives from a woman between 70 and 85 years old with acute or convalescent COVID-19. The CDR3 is CSVEDWEGRAFF. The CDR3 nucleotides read TGCAGCGTTGAAGATTGGGAGGGGAGAGCTTTCTTT. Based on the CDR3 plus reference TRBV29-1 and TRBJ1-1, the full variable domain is SAVISQKPSRDICQRGTSLTIQCQVDSQVTMMFWYRQQPGQSLTLIATANQGSEATYESGFVIDKFPISRPNLTFSTLTVSNMSPEDSSIYLCSVEDWEGRAFFGQGTRLTVV.